The 7 T cell receptor beta chains below were found in one sample sequenced in a study of blood T cell repertoires in COVID-19. Sequenced by immunoSEQ multiplex PCR; TCRdb stores in-frame clones only, minus some. The sample shows hundreds of thousands of clones, 88% of them seen only once. Input material: PBMCs or T cells enriched from blood (not recorded which). All receptors derive from a woman in her sixties or seventies in a cohort exposed to, infected with or recovered from COVID-19 (not recorded which).

This chain links TRBV18 with TRBJ2-2; 10 nucleotides line up with TRBD1. The CDR3 contains 16 residues. The V gene end was trimmed by 1 base and the J gene end by 1 base; junction bases not matched to a gene: 0. Germline V lookup: CDR1 KGHSH, CDR2 LQKENI. The CDR3 nucleotides read TGTGCCAGCTCACCACGGGACAGGGGGAACACCGGGGAGCTGTTTTTT. Amino acid sequence: CASSPRDRGNTGELFF.

The chain carries TRBV5-1 and TRBJ1-4, with D tentatively TRBD1 (6 bases). Trimming shortened V by 8 bases and J by 1 base, and 12 bases separated the two germline ends. Germline-derived CDR1 and CDR2 are SGHRS and YFSETQ. The CDR3 contains 14 residues. The CDR3 loop is CASSWGRTNEKLFF. For the CDR3, the DNA is TGCGCCAGTAGTTGGGGGCGAACTAATGAAAAACTGTTTTTT.

The chain carries TRBV7-9 and TRBJ1-1; no firm D call. Per the germline V gene, CDR1 is SEHNR and CDR2 is FQNEAQ (reference sequence). The V end was cut by 2 bases, the J end by 2 bases, with 12 bases between. The CDR3 extends over 15 amino acids. The CDR3 reads CASSLNLRGNTEAFF. In nucleotides, the CDR3 is TGTGCCAGCAGCTTAAATTTGCGGGGAAACACTGAAGCTTTCTTT.

V gene TRBV5-1 combines with J gene TRBJ1-5, with D tentatively TRBD1 (6 bases). The CDR3 runs to 15 residues. Deletions cut 0 bases from V and 4 bases from J, with 11 bases between. CDR1 is SGHRS, CDR2 YFSETQ, per germline. The CDR3 spells CASSLDGQKNQPQHF. CDR3 nucleotides: TGCGCCAGCAGCTTGGATGGACAGAAAAATCAGCCCCAGCATTTT.

Comment on this clone: The sample carries other DNA sequences with the same CDR3. The chain is built from TRBV28 and TRBJ2-7, with 12 bases aligning to TRBD2. The CDR3 is 14 amino acids. Germline assignment: CDR1 MDHEN and CDR2 SYDVKM. V was clipped by 5 bases and J by 4 bases; unmatched bases: 3. CDR3 amino acids: CASSPGLAGYEQYF. The CDR3 nucleotides read TGTGCCAGCAGTCCAGGACTAGCGGGGTACGAGCAGTACTTC.

This clone was counted only a few times. DNA of the CDR3: TGCGCCAGCAGTCTAACAGCTAACTATGGCTACACCTTC. It codes for CASSLTANYGYTF. The rearrangement joins TRBV5-1 to TRBJ1-2; no definite D call. Germline loops: CDR1 SGHRS, CDR2 YFSETQ. The V end was cut by 5 bases, the J end by 0 bases, with 8 bases between. This CDR3 comprises 13 residues.

V gene TRBV10-3 combines with J gene TRBJ2-1, with 11 bases identical to TRBD2. CDR3 length: 17 amino acids. With V trimmed by 2 bases and J by 6 bases, 9 bases remained unmatched. Looked up from germline, CDR1 is ENHRY and CDR2 is SYGVKD. CDR3 nucleotide sequence: TGTGCCATCAGTGAGGATACGACTAGCGGGACCCGCAATGAGCAGTTCTTC. Amino acids: CAISEDTTSGTRNEQFF.